The text below deals with one T cell receptor (beta chain). Its antigen specificity is not known. Base qualities were left out, and no much larger clone turns up one base away. Deletion took 2 bases off V and 0 bases off J, with a span of 10 bases between the germline ends. CDR1 and CDR2 are drawn from the germline V gene (reference sequence): LGHDT, YNNKEL. The CDR3 runs 16 amino acids, cysteine and phenylalanine included. Just CDR3 DNA is preserved here, 48 bases in frame from base 1. The library relied on the immunoSEQ multiplex PCR assay. TCRdb re-hosts the immuneACCESS table, in-frame sequences only. Its copies lack some clones; in the studies checked, an unresolved V gene accounts for under half of them, and the cause for the rest is not known. The sample contains around 78,000 clones, 90% to 95% of them found a single time. Roughly 5% of the sample comes from the top ten. The data stem from a study of control samples from healthy donors and cancer patients (TCRdb year 2020).

This receptor was identified in a woman under 30 in good health. Material: blood. This receptor chain uses TRBV3-1 (or the pseudogene TRBV3-2) and TRBJ1-4; no D gene is confidently identified. The bases are TGTGCCAGCAGCCAAAACTACGGTGCAACTAATGAAAAACTGTTTTTT. Protein translation: CASSQNYGATNEKLFF.